A selection of T cell receptor beta chains follows, all from one sample in a study of T cell repertoires in cytomegalovirus infection. One entry per CDR3 protein results from TCRdb running MiXCR on the reads. The sample yields some 940,000 distinct CDR3 sequences, approximately 31% seen once. No cognate antigen is known for these TCRs. Sequencing was performed on cultured CD8+ T cells from PBMCs, taken from culture after CMV antigen stimulation. The source of these receptors is a human donor in good health (CMV status not recorded). Some clones in this sample may be carry-over from other donors' samples. Both conserved end residues are part of each CDR3. The D gene is left open where the match is weak. The size of a clone is reported for some rows only, either as once, few or many, or as a class for expanded clones.

cdr3_length	v_call	clone_size	j_call	d_call	cdr3_nt	cdr3_aa
17	TRBV4-2	-	TRBJ2-1	TRBD2	TGTGCCAGCAGCCAATCCCGGGCGGGGGGTATCTACAATGAGCAGTTCTTC	CASSQSRAGGIYNEQFF
15	TRBV7-6	many	TRBJ2-5	TRBD2	TGTGCCAGCAGCCCTACTCTAGCGGGGGAAGAGACCCAGTACTTC	CASSPTLAGEETQYF
12	TRBV11-3	-	TRBJ2-7	-	TGTGCCAGCATGGGACTTCGCTACGAGCAGTACTTC	CASMGLRYEQYF
15	TRBV7-3	-	TRBJ1-3	-	TGTGCCAGCAGCCCCACAGGTATCTCTGGAAACACCATATATTTT	CASSPTGISGNTIYF
15	TRBV7-6	many	TRBJ2-5	-	TGTGCCAGCAGCTTAGTGGAGGCCCTCCAAGAGACCCAGTACTTC	CASSLVEALQETQYF
12	TRBV6-2/TRBV6-3	-	TRBJ2-2	-	TGTGCCAGCAGTACAGGCCACGGGGAGCTGTTTTTT	CASSTGHGELFF
14	TRBV5-6	few	TRBJ1-2	TRBD1	TGTGCCAGCAGCAAGGGACAGGGGGTCTATGGCTACACCTTC	CASSKGQGVYGYTF
19	TRBV11-2	few	TRBJ2-1	TRBD2	TGTGCCAGCAGCTTAGACAGTCGAAGCGGGGGGGCCGCCTACAATGAGCAGTTCTTC	CASSLDSRSGGAAYNEQFF
13	TRBV27	-	TRBJ2-5	-	TGTGCCAGCAGCTCTGGGGGAAAGAGGACCCAGTACTTC	CASSSGGKRTQYF
15	TRBV2	-	TRBJ2-6	-	TGTGCCAGCAGAAGGGGGGGGCCTGGGGCCAACGTCCTGACTTTC	CASRRGGPGANVLTF
16	TRBV4-2	-	TRBJ2-7	-	TGTGCCAGCAGCCAATCCCGTTTGGGGAACTCCTACGAGCAGTACTTC	CASSQSRLGNSYEQYF
17	TRBV5-1	few	TRBJ2-1	TRBD2	TGCGCCAGCAGCTTGACTTCTAGCGGGGGGTCCTACAATGAGCAGTTCTTC	CASSLTSSGGSYNEQFF
16	TRBV7-3	-	TRBJ1-1	TRBD1	TGTGCCAGCAGCTTAACGCGACAGGGCTACCACACTGAAGCTTTCTTT	CASSLTRQGYHTEAFF
16	TRBV16	-	TRBJ1-5	-	TGTGCCAGCAGCTCCCGAGGCAAAGGGTGGAATCAGCCCCAGCATTTT	CASSSRGKGWNQPQHF
12	TRBV7-4	-	TRBJ2-7	-	TGTGCCAGCAGCTTAGCCGCCGGGATGCAGTACTTC	CASSLAAGMQYF
14	TRBV19	-	TRBJ1-5	TRBD1	TGTGCCAGTAGTATAGGACAGGGGCCATCGGCCCAGCATTTT	CASSIGQGPSAQHF
16	TRBV20-1	-	TRBJ1-5	-	TGCAGTGCGAGACAGGAGAGAGGGTATAGCAATCAGCCCCAGCATTTT	CSARQERGYSNQPQHF
15	TRBV27	-	TRBJ1-2	-	TGTGCCAGCAGGGCCCGGACCGCCGAACTATATGGCTACACCTTC	CASRARTAELYGYTF
14	TRBV15	few	TRBJ1-2	-	TGTGCCACCACCCCGGGCGGCAGCGGCTATGGCTACACCTTC	CATTPGGSGYGYTF
17	TRBV12-3/TRBV12-4	many	TRBJ1-1	TRBD1	TGTGCCAGCAGTTCCCCTCGACAGGGAGTCTTGAACACTGAAGCTTTCTTT	CASSSPRQGVLNTEAFF
15	TRBV7-3	few	TRBJ1-2	-	TGTGCCAGCAGCTTAACTGGGCAGGGCGGGTATGGCTACACCTTC	CASSLTGQGGYGYTF
16	TRBV7-9	many	TRBJ2-3	TRBD2	TGTGCCAGCAGCCTCAGCGGGGGGGAAGTGGCAGATACGCAGTATTTT	CASSLSGGEVADTQYF
18	TRBV4-1	-	TRBJ1-5	-	TGCGCCAGCAGCCAATTTCAAGGGGAAAGGAGGGGTAATCAGCCCCAGCATTTT	CASSQFQGERRGNQPQHF
17	TRBV15	few	TRBJ2-4	-	TGTGCCACCAGCAGAGACCGCCGTTCCTTAGCCAAAAACATTCAGTACTTC	CATSRDRRSLAKNIQYF
15	TRBV12-3/TRBV12-4	-	TRBJ2-1	-	TGTGCCAGCAGTTTAAGCTACGGGGCTACAAATGAGCAGTTCTTC	CASSLSYGATNEQFF
17	TRBV27	-	TRBJ1-1	TRBD1	TGTGCCAGCAGTCCGATCTCGGACAGGGCTTGGATGGCTGAAGCTTTCTTT	CASSPISDRAWMAEAFF
15	TRBV18	-	TRBJ2-1	-	TGTGCCAGCTCACCCTTTGACAGGTTCTACAATGAGCAGTTCTTC	CASSPFDRFYNEQFF